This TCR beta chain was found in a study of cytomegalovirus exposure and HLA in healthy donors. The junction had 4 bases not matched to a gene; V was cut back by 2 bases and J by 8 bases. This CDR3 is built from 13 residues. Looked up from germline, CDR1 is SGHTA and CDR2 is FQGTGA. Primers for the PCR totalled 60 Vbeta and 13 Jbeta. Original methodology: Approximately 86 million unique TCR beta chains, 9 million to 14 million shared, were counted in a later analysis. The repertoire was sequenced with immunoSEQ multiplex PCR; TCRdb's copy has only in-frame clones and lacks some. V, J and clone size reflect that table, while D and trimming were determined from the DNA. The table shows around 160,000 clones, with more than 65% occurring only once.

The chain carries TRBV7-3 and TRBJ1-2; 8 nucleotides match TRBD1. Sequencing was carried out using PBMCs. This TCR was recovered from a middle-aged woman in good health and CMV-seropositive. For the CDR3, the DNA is TGTGCCAGCAGCTTAGGACAGGGCAGGGGCTACACCTTC. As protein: CASSLGQGRGYTF.